This paragraph reports one T cell receptor beta chain. Antigen specificity is unknown. This specimen comes from a study of cytomegalovirus exposure and HLA in healthy donors. Study results and caveats: Later analysis showed TCR association rates varying by HLA locus, highest for DRB1 and lowest for HLA-C. The authors excluded some V segments, including TRBV6-2 and TRBV6-3, as indistinguishable. Judged likely to be a sequencing artifact was a cluster of highly shared sequence variants.

The CDR3 has 12 amino acids. Germline-derived CDR1 and CDR2 are GTSNPN and SVGIG (reference sequence). V was shortened by 0 bases and J by 6 bases, with 9 bases between the two germline ends. The PCR had 60 Vbeta and 13 Jbeta primers. Using immunoSEQ multiplex PCR, the repertoire was profiled, and TCRdb retains in-frame clones only, with some absent. The data hold about 85,000 clones, with under 80% observed a single time. The rearrangement links TRBV30 to TRBJ2-7, with a weak D call TRBD2 (6 bases). The TCR sequence derives from a boy under 18 in good health and CMV-seronegative. Specimen: PBMCs. CDR3 sequence (DNA): TGTGCCTGGAGTGTACGGGAGTCCGAGCAGTACTTC. Its translation is CAWSVRESEQYF.